The rows below give T cell receptor beta chains drawn from one sample of a study of T cell responses to AZD1222 COVID-19 vaccine. Repertoires were generated with immunoSEQ multiplex PCR, while TCRdb's copy carries only in-frame clones and drops some. The sample lists 100,000 or so clones; about 90% were seen once. Sequencing used peripheral blood, obtained 28 days after the second AZD1222 dose. Source of these receptors: an adult who received the AZD1222 COVID-19 vaccine. CDR3s include the opening cysteine and the closing phenylalanine or tryptophan. Fields, in order: CDR3 DNA, CDR3 protein, clone size, CDR3 length, D gene, J gene, V gene. D genes are given only for firm matches. Clone size is not always given. Where it is, it says once, few, many or a class for expanded clones.

TGTGCCAGCAGTCCGGGGGGGTATGGCTACACCTTC | CASSPGGYGYTF | once | 12 | NA | TRBJ1-2 | TRBV12-3/TRBV12-4
TGTGCCAGCAGGGGCCGGGACGCACTCACAGATACGCAGTATTTT | CASRGRDALTDTQYF | NA | 15 | NA | TRBJ2-3 | TRBV2
TGTGCCAGCAGCTTAGCTCCGGGACAGGGGACAGGTCAGCCCCAGCATTTT | CASSLAPGQGTGQPQHF | NA | 17 | TRBD1 | TRBJ1-5 | TRBV7-9
TGTGCCAGTAGCCCCACTAGATTAGGCTACAATGAGCAGTTCTTC | CASSPTRLGYNEQFF | NA | 15 | NA | TRBJ2-1 | TRBV19
TGTGCCAGCAGTGAGGAGACAGGGGGCTACAATGAGCAGTTCTTC | CASSEETGGYNEQFF | NA | 15 | TRBD1 | TRBJ2-1 | TRBV6-4
TGTGCCAGCAGCACGGGTGCCTACAATGAGCAGTTCTTC | CASSTGAYNEQFF | NA | 13 | NA | TRBJ2-1 | TRBV5-6
TGTGCCAGCGTTTGGGACCGACCCTCCTACGAGCAGTACTTC | CASVWDRPSYEQYF | NA | 14 | NA | TRBJ2-7 | TRBV6-5
TGCAGTGCTCCACTGACCTACGAGCAGTACTTC | CSAPLTYEQYF | once | 11 | NA | TRBJ2-7 | TRBV20-1
TGTGCCAGCAGCCAAGGGACTAGCGGGGGGGCAGATACGCAGTATTTT | CASSQGTSGGADTQYF | once | 16 | TRBD2 | TRBJ2-3 | TRBV4-2
TGTGCCAGCAGCTGGGGAGGATCTGAAGCTTTCTTT | CASSWGGSEAFF | NA | 12 | NA | TRBJ1-1 | TRBV28
TGTGCCAGCAGCTTCCGGTCGGGGTACGAGCAGTACTTC | CASSFRSGYEQYF | few | 13 | NA | TRBJ2-7 | TRBV7-2
TGTGCCAGCAGCCCTTGGGGACAGGGAATGAACACTGAAGCTTTCTTT | CASSPWGQGMNTEAFF | NA | 16 | TRBD1 | TRBJ1-1 | TRBV9
TGTGCCAGCAGCTTAGAGGTTCGGTCAGATACGCAGTATTTT | CASSLEVRSDTQYF | NA | 14 | NA | TRBJ2-3 | TRBV7-3
TGTGCCAGCGGGAGGGGCACAGATACGCAGTATTTT | CASGRGTDTQYF | NA | 12 | TRBD2 | TRBJ2-3 | TRBV10-3
TGTGCCAGCAGTTACGTTGGACGGGGCACAGATACGCAGTATTTT | CASSYVGRGTDTQYF | NA | 15 | NA | TRBJ2-3 | TRBV5-4
TGTGCCAGCAGCTCCGAGGACAGGGGCGGGTTGCGGAGCTCCTACAATGAGCAGTTCTTC | CASSSEDRGGLRSSYNEQFF | NA | 20 | TRBD1 | TRBJ2-1 | TRBV7-3
TGTGCCAGCAGCCGCACTCTCTACGAGCAGTACTTC | CASSRTLYEQYF | NA | 12 | NA | TRBJ2-7 | TRBV12-3/TRBV12-4
TGCGCCAGCAGCAGACTAGCGGGAGGGAACACAGATACGCAGTATTTT | CASSRLAGGNTDTQYF | NA | 16 | TRBD2 | TRBJ2-3 | TRBV5-1
TGTGCCAGCAGGGGACAGGGGAACACTGAAGCTTTCTTT | CASRGQGNTEAFF | NA | 13 | TRBD1 | TRBJ1-1 | TRBV5-4
TGTGCCAGTAGCATCGGACAGATCCCCCTCGGTGGCTACACCTTC | CASSIGQIPLGGYTF | NA | 15 | NA | TRBJ1-2 | TRBV19
TGTGCCAGCAGTTACGGGACTACCTACGAGCAGTACTTC | CASSYGTTYEQYF | NA | 13 | TRBD2 | TRBJ2-7 | TRBV6-5
TGTGCCAGCAGCGTCGACGGCATGAACACTGAAGCTTTCTTT | CASSVDGMNTEAFF | once | 14 | NA | TRBJ1-1 | TRBV9
TGTGCCAGCAGCCCTCGCTACACTGAAGCTTTCTTT | CASSPRYTEAFF | few | 12 | NA | TRBJ1-1 | TRBV28
TGTGCCAGTAGGAACCTCGGGACAGGGGTTGGCGGGGAGCTGTTTTTT | CASRNLGTGVGGELFF | NA | 16 | TRBD1 | TRBJ2-2 | TRBV19
TGTGCCAGCAGCTCCACCTGGACAGTAGTCTATGGCTACACCTTC | CASSSTWTVVYGYTF | NA | 15 | NA | TRBJ1-2 | TRBV7-2
TGTGCCAGCAGCGCCGGACTAGCGGGACACTACGAGCAGTACTTC | CASSAGLAGHYEQYF | NA | 15 | TRBD2 | TRBJ2-7 | TRBV7-2
TGTGCCAGCAGTCGCGAACTGTTCTATGGCTACACCTTC | CASSRELFYGYTF | NA | 13 | NA | TRBJ1-2 | TRBV6-5
TGTGCCAGCAGCTGGTCGGGGGGCTCCCCGGATTCACCCCTCCACTTT | CASSWSGGSPDSPLHF | NA | 16 | NA | TRBJ1-6 | TRBV5-4
TGTGCCAGCAGCCTAACTCCAGGGTTCGTGAACACTGAAGCTTTCTTT | CASSLTPGFVNTEAFF | NA | 16 | NA | TRBJ1-1 | TRBV27
TGTGCCAGCAGACCAAGCGGAGGGGGGAACGAGCAGTACTTC | CASRPSGGGNEQYF | NA | 14 | NA | TRBJ2-7 | TRBV28
TGTGCCAGCAAGAGCCAAGGCGGCGGGCTGCCTGGAAACACCATATATTTT | CASKSQGGGLPGNTIYF | few | 17 | NA | TRBJ1-3 | TRBV27
TGCAGTGCTAGTATCCCTCAGGGACAGGGGATCTCTGGAAACACCATATATTTT | CSASIPQGQGISGNTIYF | NA | 18 | TRBD1 | TRBJ1-3 | TRBV20-1
TGTGCCGGACGAACAGACGCCAACACTGAAGCTTTCTTT | CAGRTDANTEAFF | NA | 13 | NA | TRBJ1-1 | TRBV30
TGTGCCAGCAGTTCAACATTCGTGGGGGGGCAGTACTTC | CASSSTFVGGQYF | NA | 13 | NA | TRBJ2-7 | TRBV12-3/TRBV12-4
TGTGCCAGCTCACCAGACAGTGGGGGAAACACTGAAGCTTTCTTT | CASSPDSGGNTEAFF | NA | 15 | NA | TRBJ1-1 | TRBV18
TGCGCCAGCAGCCAAGATTCCAGGAATCAGCCCCAGCATTTT | CASSQDSRNQPQHF | NA | 14 | NA | TRBJ1-5 | TRBV4-1
TGTGCCAGCTCGACAGGGGTGGCAGGAAACACCATATATTTT | CASSTGVAGNTIYF | NA | 14 | TRBD1 | TRBJ1-3 | TRBV18